This T cell receptor (beta chain) was recovered during a study of hypomethylating agent response in myelodysplastic syndrome. To note about this clone: The antigen remains unidentified.

Produced via immunoSEQ multiplex PCR; TCRdb's table is partial and in-frame only. The table includes a few thousand clones, around 87% detected once. General study results and limits: Responders gained more novel clonotypes; non-responders had more contracted clonotypes after treatment.

The germline CDR1 and CDR2 sequences are GTSNPN and SVGIG (reference sequence). V lost 0 bases, J lost 2 bases, and 11 bases lay in between. This CDR3 contains 15 residues. The rearrangement uses TRBV30 and TRBJ1-5; D ambiguous. The source of this sequence is a human donor with myelodysplastic syndrome. The sample here was bone marrow, taken before or after starting hypomethylating agent treatment for myelodysplastic syndrome (not recorded which). CDR3 coding DNA: TGTGCCTGGAGTGTGCCCAGTTCGCGCAATCAGCCCCAGCATTTT. Encoded protein: CAWSVPSSRNQPQHF.